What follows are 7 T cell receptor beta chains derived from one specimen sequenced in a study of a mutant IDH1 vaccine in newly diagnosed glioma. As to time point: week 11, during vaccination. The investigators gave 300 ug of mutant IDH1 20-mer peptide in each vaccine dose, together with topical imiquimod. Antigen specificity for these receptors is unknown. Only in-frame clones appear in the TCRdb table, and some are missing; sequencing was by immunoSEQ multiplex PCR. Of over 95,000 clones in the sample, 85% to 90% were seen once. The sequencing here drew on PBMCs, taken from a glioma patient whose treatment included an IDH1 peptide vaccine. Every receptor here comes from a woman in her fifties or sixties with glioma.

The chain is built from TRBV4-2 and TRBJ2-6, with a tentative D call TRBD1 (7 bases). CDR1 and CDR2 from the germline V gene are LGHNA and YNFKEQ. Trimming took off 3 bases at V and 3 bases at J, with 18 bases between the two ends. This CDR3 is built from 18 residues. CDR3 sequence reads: CASSQDQGGYYGANVLTF. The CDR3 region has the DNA TGTGCCAGCAGCCAGGACCAGGGGGGATATTATGGGGCCAACGTCCTGACTTTC.

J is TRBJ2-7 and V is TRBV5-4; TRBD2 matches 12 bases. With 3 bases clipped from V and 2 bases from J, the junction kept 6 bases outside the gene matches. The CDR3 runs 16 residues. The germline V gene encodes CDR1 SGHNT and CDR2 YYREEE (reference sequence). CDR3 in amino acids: CASSSPGLAGTYEQYF. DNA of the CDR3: TGTGCCAGCAGCTCCCCAGGACTAGCGGGAACCTACGAGCAGTACTTC.

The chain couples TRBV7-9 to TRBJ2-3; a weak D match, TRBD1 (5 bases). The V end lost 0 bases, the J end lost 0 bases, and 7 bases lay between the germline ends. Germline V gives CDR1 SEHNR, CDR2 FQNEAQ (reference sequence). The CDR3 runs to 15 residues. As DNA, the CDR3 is TGTGCCAGCAGCTTAGCGGGGCGGAGCACAGATACGCAGTATTTT. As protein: CASSLAGRSTDTQYF.

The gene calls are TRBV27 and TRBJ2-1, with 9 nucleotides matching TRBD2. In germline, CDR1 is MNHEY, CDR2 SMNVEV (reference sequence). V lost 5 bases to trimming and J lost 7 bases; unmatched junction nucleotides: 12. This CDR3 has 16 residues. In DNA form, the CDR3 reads TGTGCCAGCAGTGCCGGGCGGGGGGGAGATAGTAATGAGCAGTTCTTC. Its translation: CASSAGRGGDSNEQFF.

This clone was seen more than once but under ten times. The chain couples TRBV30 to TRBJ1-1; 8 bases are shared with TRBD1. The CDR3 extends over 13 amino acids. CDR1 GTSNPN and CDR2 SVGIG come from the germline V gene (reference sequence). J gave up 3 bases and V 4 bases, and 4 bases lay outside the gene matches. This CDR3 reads CAWKQGVDTEAFF. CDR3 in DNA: TGTGCCTGGAAACAGGGGGTCGACACTGAAGCTTTCTTT.

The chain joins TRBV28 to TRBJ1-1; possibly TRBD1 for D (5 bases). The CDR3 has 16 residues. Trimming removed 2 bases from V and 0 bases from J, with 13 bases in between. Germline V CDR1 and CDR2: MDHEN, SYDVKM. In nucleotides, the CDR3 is TGTGCCAGCAGTTTAGGGGCAGGCGACTTGAACACTGAAGCTTTCTTT. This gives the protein CASSLGAGDLNTEAFF. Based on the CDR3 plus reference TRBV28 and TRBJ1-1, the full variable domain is DVKVTQSSRYLVKRTGEKVFLECVQDMDHENMFWYRQDPGLGLRLIYFSYDVKMKEKGDIPEGYSVSREKKERFSLILESASTNQTSMYLCASSLGAGDLNTEAFFGQGTRLTVV.

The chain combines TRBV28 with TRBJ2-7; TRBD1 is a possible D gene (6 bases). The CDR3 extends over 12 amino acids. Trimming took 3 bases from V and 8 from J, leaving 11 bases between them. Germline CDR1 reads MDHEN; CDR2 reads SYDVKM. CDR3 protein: CASSFGQHQQYF. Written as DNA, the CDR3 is TGTGCCAGCAGTTTCGGACAGCATCAGCAGTACTTC.